The clone carrying this T cell receptor beta chain was observed at least ten times. Its antigen is not known. As for treatment: skin biopsy from PPD injection site in Mantoux-positive individual. TCR cDNA received a 3' ligated oligonucleotide that carried a UMI. The sample originates from a study of naive and memory T cell subsets. Amplification of ligated cDNA took four PCR rounds with SP2 and nested alpha and beta constant primers. Each CDR3 protein is one row after TCRdb ran MiXCR on the UMI-ligation and nested PCR reads. The sample has roughly 14,000 distinct CDR3 sequences; 5.2% are singletons. Germline CDR1 and CDR2: KGHSH and LQKENI. The CDR3 covers 13 residues. Trimming removed 2 bases from V and 2 bases from J, with 6 bases in between. Broader study findings: Reportedly, tuberculin skin test sites gave far more TCRs than other biopsies.

This chain uses TRBV18 with TRBJ1-2; D unresolved. The source is an adult in good health. The sequencing here drew on skin, taken from a tuberculin skin test site. Here the CDR3 reads CASSPEGNYGYTF. The CDR3 DNA sequence: TGTGCCAGCTCACCAGAGGGCAACTATGGCTACACCTTC.